These 6 T cell receptor beta chains share one sample of origin, sequenced in a study of breast tumors, draining lymph nodes, adjacent tissues. TCRdb re-analysed the multiplex PCR reads in MiXCR, keeping a single row per CDR3 protein. This sample has some 150,000 distinct CDR3 sequences, with around 24% found just once. Samples came from axillary lymph nodes draining the breast cancer. The sequencing input was axillary lymph node tissue. The receptors shown here come from a female donor with breast cancer. Some clones in this sample may be carry-over from other donors' samples.

This clonotype was seen at least ten times. V gene TRBV9 combines with J gene TRBJ2-1; weak D call: TRBD1 (5 bases). V lost 0 bases, J lost 0 bases, and 16 bases lay in between. The CDR3 spans 18 residues. The germline V gene has CDR1 SGDLS and CDR2 YYNGEE. The CDR3 sequence: CASSVGRAGRSSYNEQFF. In nucleotides, the CDR3 is TGTGCCAGCAGCGTAGGTCGGGCAGGGCGAAGCTCCTACAATGAGCAGTTCTTC. The whole variable domain, remainder taken from reference TRBV9 and TRBJ2-1, is DSGVTQTPKHLITATGQRVTLRCSPRSGDLSVYWYQQSLDQGLQFLIQYYNGEERAKGNILERFSAQQFPDLHSELNLSSLELGDSALYFCASSVGRAGRSSYNEQFFGPGTRLTVL.

The chain uses TRBV30 and TRBJ2-1; D is perhaps TRBD1 or TRBD2 (6 bases each). V lost 0 bases, J lost 6 bases, and 18 bases lay in between. The CDR3 runs to 16 residues. Germline V gene data show CDR1 as GTSNPN and CDR2 as SVGIG (reference sequence). The CDR3 reads CAWSVRGGTSLNEQFF. In nucleotides, the CDR3 is TGTGCCTGGAGTGTACGCGGCGGGACAAGCCTCAATGAGCAGTTCTTC.

In this sample, this clonotype turned up many times. V and J are TRBV5-5 and TRBJ2-5, with 15 bases identical to TRBD2. CDR1 and CDR2 (germline): SGHKS, YYEKEE (reference sequence). The V gene end was trimmed by 4 bases and the J gene end by 3 bases; junction bases not matched to a gene: 1. The CDR3 sequence is 15 residues long. This CDR3 reads CASSGLAGGEETQYF. The CDR3 bases are TGTGCCAGCAGCGGACTAGCGGGAGGGGAAGAGACCCAGTACTTC.

The chain has TRBV18 and TRBJ1-2; D gene ambiguous. The CDR3 is made up of 15 amino acids. The V end lost 3 bases, the J end lost 4 bases, and 15 bases lay between the germline ends. CDR1 KGHSH and CDR2 LQKENI come from the germline V gene. The CDR3 DNA is TGTGCCAGCTCACCGATCGAGCAGGATATCTATGGCTACACCTTC. It is translated as CASSPIEQDIYGYTF. The full variable domain, its missing parts supplied by reference TRBV18 and TRBJ1-2, is NAGVMQNPRHLVRRRGQEARLRCSPMKGHSHVYWYRQLPEEGLKFMVYLQKENIIDESGMPKERFSAEFPKEGPSILRIQQVVRGDSAAYFCASSPIEQDIYGYTFGSGTRLTVV.

The chain carries TRBV6-1 and TRBJ2-6; D uncertain. This CDR3 has 12 amino acids. Germline V CDR1 and CDR2: MNHNS, SASEGT. V gave up 4 bases and J gave up 3 bases, with 1 base separating them. CDR3 bases: TGTGCCAGCAGTGTTGGGGCCAACGTCCTGACTTTC. It yields the protein CASSVGANVLTF.

This clonotype came up many times. The chain couples TRBV12-3 or TRBV12-4 to TRBJ2-2; TRBD1 is a possible D gene (6 bases). The CDR3 spans 16 residues. Trimming removed 6 bases at V and 5 bases at J, with 19 bases between. This CDR3 is CASSQLQGPITGELFF. For the CDR3, the DNA is TGTGCCAGCAGCCAACTACAGGGTCCTATAACCGGGGAGCTGTTTTTT.